Reported below is one T cell receptor (beta chain). At one of its ends the junction is not consistent with the germline gene, which may arise from a read error. CDR3 length: 15 residues. CDR1 is SGHTA and CDR2 is FQGNSA in the germline V gene. This record belongs to a study of blood T cell repertoires in COVID-19. In the study overall: Collection of acute and convalescent COVID-19 samples took place in the United States, Italy and Spain.

Data came from immunoSEQ multiplex PCR; TCRdb stores just in-frame clones and leaves some out. The sample has fewer than 50,000 clones; approximately 80% are singletons. What was sequenced was peripheral blood. This receptor was identified in a human donor in a cohort sampled during active COVID-19. The chain carries TRBV7-2 and TRBJ2-2; 9 positions match TRBD1. CDR3 bases: TGTGTCAGCAGCACGGGACAGGGTTTCACCGGGGAGCTGTTTTTT. Its translation: CVSSTGQGFTGELFF.